One T cell receptor beta chain is described in this entry. What it recognizes is unknown. The template for TCR beta VDJ and CDR3 sequence profiling was genomic DNA. TCRdb itself ran the reads through MiXCR, one entry per CDR3 protein. The profile shows 150,000 to 200,000 distinct CDR3 sequences, roughly 50% of them singletons. The patients chosen for sequencing had shown expansion of CD8+CD57+ cells (detected by flow cytometry). Patients had undergone no therapy by the time their blood was sampled. Germline trimming cut 9 bases from V and 3 bases from J; bases unmatched to any gene: 6. This CDR3 has 14 amino acids. Germline V lookup: CDR1 KGHDR, CDR2 SFDVKD. The data originate from a study of CD8+CD57+ T cells in acquired aplastic anemia. Study-wide context: Mean yield of DNA from sorted CD4+ and CD8+ cells was around 3 ug. Study-level points and caveats: CD8+ Simpson's diversity showed no significant patient-control difference. Researchers report that around 31 CD8+ CDR3 sequences appeared in both patients and controls.

The sequence was collected from a human donor with aplastic anemia. The sample consisted of sorted CD4+, CD8+, or CD8+CD57+ T cells (not recorded which) from PBMCs. J is TRBJ2-1 and V is TRBV24-1; 8 bases agree with TRBD1. The CDR3 is CATENTGGYNEQFF. DNA of the CDR3: TGTGCCACCGAGAACACAGGGGGCTACAATGAGCAGTTCTTC.